The TCR beta chain described here comes from a study of blood T cells in healthy people across ages. This CDR3 has 15 amino acids. Germline CDR1 reads MNHNS; CDR2 reads SASEGT. Then a second PCR, running about 7 to 11 cycles, was carried out with a sample-barcoded 5' primer and a J-beta primer mix. TCRdb re-called the 5' RACE reads with MiXCR, one entry per CDR3 protein. In the table there are approximately 730,000 distinct CDR3 sequences, about 53% of which are singletons. A remark on this clonotype: One end of the junction does not line up with germline, which may come from a read error.

Sequenced sample: blood. The receptor was derived from a man aged 80 or over in good health. V is TRBV6-1 and J is TRBJ2-5; 12 bases line up with TRBD2. The DNA end lines up better with TRBJ2-7; the J call may be wrong. The CDR3 sequence: CASREGTSGYHEQYF. The CDR3 DNA sequence: TGTGCCAGCAGAGAAGGGACTAGCGGGTACCACGAGCAGTACTTC.